This T cell receptor beta chain appears in the sequencing data of a study of CD8 T cells in Susac syndrome (dated by TCRdb to between 2018 and 2020). Regarding the study in general: Whether CD8+ T cell activation and differentiation in Susac syndrome was antigen driven was tested using repertoire sequencing. Here is what the overall study found, with its caveats: The study acknowledged that relatively few individuals were included in the TCR sequencing and HLA analysis.

On this clonotype: Its antigen has not been determined. One base away there is no much larger clone; base qualities are not given.

Peripheral blood CD8+ and CD4+ T cells from healthy donors, Susac syndrome patients and multiple sclerosis patients were profiled by high-throughput TCR beta sequencing. Healthy donors were age- and sex-matched controls. CD8+ TEMRA cells were enriched by FACS, while bulk CD8+ and CD4+ T cells were purified by magnetic negative isolation. Blood was collected in EDTA tubes and processed within 24 hours, with PBMCs isolated through density gradient centrifugation. PBMCs intended for TCR sequencing were cryopreserved in liquid nitrogen and were subsequently thawed in a 37 degrees C water bath. Purity of sorted or isolated CD4+, CD8+ and CD8+ TEMRA cells was at least 90%. RNA was extracted using the RNeasy kit, and about 0.45 to 1 ug of the RNA was reverse transcribed with random hexamers. The immunoSEQ multiplex PCR assay, which covers 54 Vbeta and 13 Jbeta segments, was used to amplify TCR beta CDR3 regions. PCR amplification bias was corrected using a synthetic template baseline for primer optimization and computational correction. Per the source publication's procedure: Reads were annotated to V, D and J genes according to IMGT and were analyzed with immunoSEQ Analyzer, with only productive sequences retained. To calculate clonality, Shannon entropy was normalized by log2 of the number of productive unique sequences and then subtracted from one. For each patient and control, public and private clones were evaluated among the 100 most prevalent clones. A clone was defined as Susac-specific if it was absent from the healthy and MS cohorts, from some 980 published viral clones and from other ImmuneACCESS disease sequences. TCRdb reanalyzed the raw reads on its own, using fastp at Q25 for trimming and MiXCR for clone calling, and kept in-frame beta chains. Rows matching on CDR3 protein sequence are summarized as one entry with the most common DNA and genes. TCRdb, rather than the study authors, made the V and J calls. The sample table shows 120,000 to 150,000 distinct CDR3 sequences, and approximately 95% are seen once. The ten largest account for 0.075% to 0.1% of the sample.

Sequencing was done on a sample of CD4+ T cells from PBMCs. This receptor was taken from a human donor in good health.

CDR3 sequence: CATSRDPKGLPQETQYF. The sequenced DNA: TGTGCCACCAGCAGAGATCCAAAAGGGTTACCTCAAGAGACCCAGTACTTC. This chain joins TRBV15 to TRBJ2-5; the D gene is unclear. The junction shows trimming of 0 bases on V and 2 bases on J, plus 16 bases between the germline ends. From its cysteine to its phenylalanine, the CDR3 spans 17 amino acids. Kept here is only the CDR3 DNA, which spans 51 bases and is read in frame from base 1. The germline V gene (reference sequence) supplies CDR1 LNHNV and CDR2 YYDKDF.